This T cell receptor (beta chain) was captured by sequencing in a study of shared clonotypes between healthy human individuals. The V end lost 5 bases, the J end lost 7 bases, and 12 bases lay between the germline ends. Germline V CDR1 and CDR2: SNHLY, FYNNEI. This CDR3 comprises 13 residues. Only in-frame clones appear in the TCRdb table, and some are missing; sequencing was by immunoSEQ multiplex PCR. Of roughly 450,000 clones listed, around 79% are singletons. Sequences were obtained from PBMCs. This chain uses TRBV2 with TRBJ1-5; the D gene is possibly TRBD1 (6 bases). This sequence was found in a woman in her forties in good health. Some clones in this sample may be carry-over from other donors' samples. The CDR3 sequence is CASSPGRGQPQHF. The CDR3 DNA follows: TGTGCCAGCAGTCCAGGGAGGGGGCAGCCCCAGCATTTT.